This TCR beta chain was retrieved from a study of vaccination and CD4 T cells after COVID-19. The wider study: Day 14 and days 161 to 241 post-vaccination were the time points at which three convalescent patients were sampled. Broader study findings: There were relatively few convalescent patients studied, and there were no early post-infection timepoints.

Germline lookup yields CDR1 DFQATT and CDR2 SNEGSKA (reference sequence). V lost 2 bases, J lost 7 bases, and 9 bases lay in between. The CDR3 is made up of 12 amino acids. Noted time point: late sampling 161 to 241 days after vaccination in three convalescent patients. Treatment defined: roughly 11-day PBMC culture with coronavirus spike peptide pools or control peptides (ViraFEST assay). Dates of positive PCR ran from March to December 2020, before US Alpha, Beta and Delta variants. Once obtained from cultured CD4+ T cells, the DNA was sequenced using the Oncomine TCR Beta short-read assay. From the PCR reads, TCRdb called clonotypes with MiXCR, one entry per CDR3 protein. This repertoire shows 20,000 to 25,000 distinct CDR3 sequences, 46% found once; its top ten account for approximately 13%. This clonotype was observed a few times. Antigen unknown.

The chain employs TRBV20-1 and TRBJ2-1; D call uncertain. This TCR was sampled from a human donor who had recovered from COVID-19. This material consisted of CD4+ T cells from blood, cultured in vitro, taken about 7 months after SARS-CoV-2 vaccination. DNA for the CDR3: TGCAGTGCTAGATCCAGTTTGAATGAGCAGTTCTTC. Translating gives CSARSSLNEQFF.